The 18 T cell receptor beta chains below come from one sample, sequenced in a study of regulatory T cells in long-lasting Graves disease. The sample's time point: newly diagnosed GD, antithyroid drugs for less than 3 months. The TCR library was made from RNA that had been extracted from PBMCs in TRIzol. Assembly of TCR beta libraries relied on iRepertoire HTBI primers together with Arm-PCR of CDR3 regions. TCRdb called the multiplex PCR reads again in MiXCR, with one record for every CDR3 protein. The sample yields around 500,000 distinct CDR3 sequences, more than 10% seen once. These same data were also listed under a study on T cells in Graves' hyperthyroidism and ophthalmopathy.

The sample in question was peripheral blood mononuclear cells (PBMCs), obtained at new diagnosis, from a patient treated with antithyroid drugs. The receptor source for this set is a woman aged 30 to 39 with Graves disease.

This clonotype was seen only a few times. This chain uses TRBV5-6 with TRBJ1-6; D gene unclear. Germline V gives CDR1 SGHDT, CDR2 YYEEEE. The CDR3 is 14 amino acids. V lost 4 bases, J lost 8 bases, and 13 bases lay in between. CDR3 amino acids: CASSPALGDSPLHF. The CDR3 DNA reads as TGTGCCAGCAGCCCTGCCCTCGGGGATTCACCCCTCCACTTT.

This clonotype has more than one count but fewer than ten. A read error may be the cause here, since a much bigger clone is one base away. This chain connects TRBV5-6 to TRBJ2-3; no firm D call. Trimming removed 3 bases from V and 1 base from J, with 6 bases in between. CDR1 is SGHDT, CDR2 YYEEEE, per germline. There are 13 residues in the CDR3. CDR3: CASSSRGTDTQYF. The CDR3 nucleotides read TGTGCCAGCAGCTCACGGGGCACAGATACGCAGTATTTT.

This clonotype was detected ten times or more. J is TRBJ1-6 and V is TRBV6-1; D might be TRBD1 (6 bases). This CDR3 has 13 residues. V was clipped by 7 bases and J by 9 bases, with 13 bases between them. Germline assignment: CDR1 MNHNS and CDR2 SASEGT. CDR3 bases: TGTGCCAGCATCGACAGGTTAAGTTCACCCCTCCACTTT. Protein product: CASIDRLSSPLHF.

This clonotype was observed a few times. This chain uses TRBV6-4 with TRBJ2-2, with unresolved D. Per the germline V gene, CDR1 is MRHNA and CDR2 is SNTAGT. Trimming removed 2 bases at V and 6 bases at J, with 10 bases between. This CDR3 is built from 14 residues. The CDR3 bases are TGTGCCAGCAGTGACCCCAATAGGGCCGGGGAGCTGTTTTTT. Protein sequence: CASSDPNRAGELFF.

This clonotype has a count of ten or more. The gene calls are TRBV20-1 and TRBJ1-5; TRBD1 aligns across 8 bases. Trimming cost V 7 bases and J 9 bases; bases outside gene matches: 11. CDR1 and CDR2 from the germline V gene are DFQATT and SNEGSKA (reference sequence). This CDR3 is built from 13 residues. The CDR3 bases are TGCAGTGGGGCGACAGGGGCGTTTCGGCCCCAGCATTTT. Translating gives CSGATGAFRPQHF.

The CDR3 reads CASSFSDSMNTEAFF. The CDR3 DNA reads TGTGCCAGCAGCTTTTCGGACAGCATGAACACTGAAGCTTTCTTT. This chain joins TRBV11-3 and TRBJ1-1; TRBD1 might be the D (6 bases). The CDR3 extends over 15 amino acids. Deletions cut 3 bases from V and 0 bases from J, with 11 bases between. The V gene's germline CDR1 is SGHNT and CDR2 YENEEA.

The V gene is TRBV24-1, the J gene TRBJ1-3; D uncertain. Trimming shortened V by 0 bases and J by 0 bases, and 5 bases separated the two germline ends. Germline V gene sequence: CDR1 KGHDR, CDR2 SFDVKD. This CDR3 comprises 15 residues. The CDR3 DNA reads TGTGCCACCAGTGATTTGGGGGACTCTGGAAACACCATATATTTT. It is translated as CATSDLGDSGNTIYF.

This clonotype was observed a few times. V and J are TRBV19 and TRBJ1-5, with 10 bases identical to TRBD1. The CDR3 is 12 residues long. V dropped 5 bases and J dropped 12; count of bases not matched to a gene: 4. Germline V CDR1 and CDR2: LNHDA, SQIVND (reference sequence). The CDR3 DNA reads as TGTGCCAGTAGTGGGGGACAGGGGCGCCAGCATTTT. As protein: CASSGGQGRQHF.

In this sample, this clonotype turned up many times. The chain uses TRBV24-1 and TRBJ2-7; 9 bases align to TRBD2. Trimming removed 5 bases from V and 5 bases from J; junction bases left unmatched: 6. Germline values: CDR1 KGHDR, CDR2 SFDVKD. This CDR3 is 14 amino acids long. The CDR3 here is CATSAGGLAHEQYF. CDR3 sequence (DNA): TGTGCCACCAGTGCTGGGGGACTAGCTCACGAGCAGTACTTC.

Concerning this clonotype: This likely reflects a read error, since a far larger clone is one base away. It is likely a read error, because the conserved phenylalanine at the end of the CDR3 is missing. V and J are TRBV28 and TRBJ1-1; D is uncertain. Germline V CDR1 and CDR2: MDHEN, SYDVKM. The CDR3 consists of 13 residues. The ends were cut back, 3 bases at V and 3 bases at J, with 8 bases in the middle. DNA for the CDR3: TGTGCCAGCAGTTTGGTCGTCGACACTGAAGCTTTCCTT. It yields the protein CASSLVVDTEAFL.

The rearrangement links TRBV20-1 to TRBJ2-1; D is ambiguous. Germline-derived CDR1 and CDR2 are DFQATT and SNEGSKA (reference sequence). This CDR3 is 13 amino acids long. CDR3 region: CSATKGPYNEQFF. As DNA, the CDR3 is TGCAGCGCCACTAAGGGTCCTTACAATGAGCAGTTCTTC.

This clonotype showed up many times. This chain joins TRBV12-3 or TRBV12-4 and TRBJ2-1, with 7 bases matching TRBD2. This CDR3 is built from 16 residues. V lost 5 bases, J lost 7 bases, and 14 bases stayed unmatched. This CDR3 is CASSRQASGIINEQFF. CDR3 bases: TGTGCCAGCAGTCGGCAAGCGAGCGGGATAATAAATGAGCAGTTCTTC.

The sample holds a few counts of this clonotype. The gene calls are TRBV13 and TRBJ1-2; D gene ambiguous. The CDR3 contains 16 residues. Germline-derived CDR1 and CDR2 are PRHDT and FYEKMQ (reference sequence). With 0 bases removed from V and 6 bases from J, the gap between germline ends came to 17 bases. CDR3: CASSLGDLPTKDGYTF. The DNA of the CDR3 is TGTGCCAGCAGCTTAGGCGATCTACCAACTAAGGATGGCTACACCTTC.

The table lists this clonotype with many counts. The V gene is TRBV27, the J gene TRBJ2-7, with D maybe TRBD1 (6 bases). This CDR3 has 13 residues. V lost 5 bases and J 3 bases, leaving 11 bases between the germline ends. Germline lookup yields CDR1 MNHEY and CDR2 SMNVEV (reference sequence). CDR3 in DNA: TGTGCCAGCAGTGGCGGACAGAGCTACGAGCAGTACTTC. The encoded protein is CASSGGQSYEQYF.

This clonotype appeared many times. V gene TRBV11-2 combines with J gene TRBJ1-2; TRBD1 is a possible D gene (5 bases). V was cut by 1 base and J by 4 bases, with 19 bases left in between. The CDR3 runs to 17 residues. CDR1 and CDR2 from the germline V gene are SGHAT and FQNNGV. The CDR3 DNA is TGTGCCAGCAGCTTAGTAGGGGTCGGCAGAACCGCCTATGGCTACACCTTC. Amino acid sequence: CASSLVGVGRTAYGYTF.

A note on this clonotype: A much larger clonotype is one base distant, so this may be a read error. V gene TRBV5-8 combines with J gene TRBJ2-5; 9 positions match TRBD1. Germline V gives CDR1 SGHTS, CDR2 YDEGEE. This CDR3 is 15 amino acids long. Trimming at V came to 3 bases and at J to 4 bases, leaving 7 bases not matched to a gene. The CDR3 region is CASSSGTGLRETQYF. As DNA, the CDR3 is TGTGCCAGCAGCTCGGGGACAGGGTTAAGAGAGACCCAGTACTTC.

This clonotype was observed a few times. The V and J genes are TRBV25-1 and TRBJ2-3; tentative D call: TRBD2 (6 bases). CDR1 and CDR2 (germline): MGHDK, SYGVNS. The CDR3 totals 15 residues. Trimming left V 5 bases short and J 0 bases short, with 12 bases between. The CDR3 bases are TGTGCCAGCAGTACATATAGCGGAAGCACAGATACGCAGTATTTT. Translation gives CASSTYSGSTDTQYF.

This clonotype was recorded many times. The chain employs TRBV28 and TRBJ2-7; D tentatively reads TRBD1 or TRBD2 (5 bases each). This CDR3 is built from 15 residues. Trimming cost V 1 base and J 3 bases, with 13 bases left between them. The germline CDR1 and CDR2 sequences are MDHEN and SYDVKM. CDR3 bases: TGTGCCAGCAGTTTATATTCCGGGGCTAGCTACGAGCAGTACTTC. Its protein product is CASSLYSGASYEQYF.